Shown below are 13 T cell receptor beta chains from a single sample sequenced in a study of cytomegalovirus exposure and HLA in healthy donors. PCR used 60 Vbeta primers and 13 Jbeta primers. The data were produced by immunoSEQ multiplex PCR, yet TCRdb's version contains in-frame clones alone and is incomplete. The data hold fewer than 200,000 clones, with about 86% observed a single time. The sequenced sample consisted of PBMCs. The receptor set was obtained from a woman aged 30 to 39 in good health and CMV-seronegative.

V gene TRBV19 combines with J gene TRBJ2-1; 16 positions match TRBD2. Germline CDR1 is LNHDA and CDR2 is SQIVND (reference sequence). V lost 5 bases to trimming and J lost 3 bases; unmatched junction nucleotides: 7. The CDR3 length is 18 residues. The CDR3 nucleotides are TGTGCCAGTAGTCCGGGACTAGCGGGGGGGCACTTCTACAATGAGCAGTTCTTC. Its translation: CASSPGLAGGHFYNEQFF.

The chain links TRBV27 to TRBJ2-3, with TRBD1 matching 8 bases. CDR1 is MNHEY, CDR2 SMNVEV, per germline (reference sequence). This CDR3 comprises 15 residues. With 2 bases clipped from V and 13 bases from J, the junction kept 14 bases outside the gene matches. The CDR3 DNA sequence: TGTGCCAGCAGTTTAACCCGGACAGGGTTGGTCGAGAAGTATTTT. This gives the protein CASSLTRTGLVEKYF.

As for this clone: One junction end disagrees with the germline gene, perhaps due to a read error. This chain connects TRBV28 to TRBJ2-4; TRBD2 might be the D (5 bases). The length of the CDR3 is 17 residues. CDR1 is MDHEN and CDR2 is SYDVKM in the germline V gene. DNA of the CDR3: TGTGCCAGCAGTTTATGGTCAAAAAACCTAGCCAAAAACAGTCAGTACTTC. It specifies CASSLWSKNLAKNSQYF.

V and J are TRBV7-8 and TRBJ1-3; the D is unclear. CDR3 size: 14 residues. The V end was cut by 5 bases, the J end by 2 bases, with 10 bases between. Germline CDR1 SGHVS, CDR2 FQNEAQ. CDR3 region: CASSRGDPGNTIYF. The CDR3 bases are TGTGCCAGCAGCCGAGGAGATCCTGGAAACACCATATATTTT.

The chain has TRBV28 and TRBJ2-1; 9 nucleotides align to TRBD2. The V gene end was trimmed by 5 bases and the J gene end by 7 bases; junction bases not matched to a gene: 9. Per the germline V gene, CDR1 is MDHEN and CDR2 is SYDVKM. The CDR3 spans 15 residues. The CDR3 reads CASSGLAGGENEQFF. The CDR3, as DNA: TGTGCCAGCAGTGGATTGGCGGGGGGGGAGAATGAGCAGTTCTTC.

This clone was seen only once. The J gene is TRBJ2-3, the V gene TRBV29-1, with TRBD2 identical over 8 bases. Germline V lookup: CDR1 SQVTM, CDR2 ANQGSEA. Trimming at V came to 3 bases and at J to 2 bases, leaving 7 bases not matched to a gene. There are 15 residues in the CDR3. CDR3: CSVERAGALTDTQYF. CDR3 in DNA: TGCAGCGTTGAGCGAGCGGGAGCCCTCACAGATACGCAGTATTTT.

This clone came up once. This sequence joins TRBV27 and TRBJ2-1; TRBD1 matches 10 bases. The CDR3 has 15 residues. Losses at the gene ends were 2 bases for V and 4 bases for J; bases not matched to a gene: 2. Germline V gene sequence: CDR1 MNHEY, CDR2 SMNVEV (reference sequence). CDR3 amino acids: CASSLRGQGYNEQFF. The CDR3 DNA reads TGTGCCAGCAGTTTACGGGGACAGGGGTACAATGAGCAGTTCTTC.

The chain combines TRBV2 with TRBJ2-7, with 7 bases identical to TRBD1. Losses at the gene ends were 3 bases for V and 5 bases for J; bases not matched to a gene: 10. The CDR3 sequence is 15 residues long. Germline CDR1 SNHLY, CDR2 FYNNEI. DNA for the CDR3: TGTGCCAGCAGTGATAGTGTAGGGGGCCGAAACGAGCAGTACTTC. Its protein product is CASSDSVGGRNEQYF. Full variable domain (remainder filled in from reference TRBV2 and TRBJ2-7): EPEVTQTPSHQVTQMGQEVILRCVPISNHLYFYWYRQILGQKVEFLVSFYNNEISEKSEIFDDQFSVERPDGSNFTLKIRSTKLEDSAMYFCASSDSVGGRNEQYFGPGTRLTVT.

This clone appeared a few times. The chain combines TRBV2 with TRBJ1-1, with D uncertain. Trimming took off 6 bases at V and 1 base at J, with 12 bases between the two ends. This CDR3 region has 14 residues. Germline CDR1 SNHLY, CDR2 FYNNEI. The CDR3 region is CASRTSGWNTEAFF. In nucleotides, the CDR3 is TGTGCCAGCAGGACGTCGGGGTGGAACACTGAAGCTTTCTTT.

Of note for this clone: Other DNA sequences in the sample encode the same CDR3. V gene TRBV5-1 combines with J gene TRBJ2-1, with 7 bases aligning to TRBD1. Germline CDR1 is SGHRS and CDR2 is YFSETQ. The ends lost 0 bases at V and 0 bases at J; junction bases unmatched: 3. This CDR3 has 16 residues. The CDR3 DNA reads as TGCGCCAGCAGCTTGGGAGGGGACAGCTCCTACAATGAGCAGTTCTTC. It yields the protein CASSLGGDSSYNEQFF.

This sequence joins TRBV6-1 and TRBJ1-5; TRBD1 agrees at 8 bases. The CDR3 is made up of 15 amino acids. Germline CDR1 MNHNS, CDR2 SASEGT. The J segment lost 8 bases and the V segment lost 8 bases, leaving 14 bases of the junction unmatched. The DNA for the CDR3 is TGTGCCAGCGTGAATGGGCAGGGGGCTCAAGAGCCCCAGCATTTT. Its protein is CASVNGQGAQEPQHF.

The gene calls are TRBV2 and TRBJ2-1; perhaps TRBD2 as D (6 bases). V lost 5 bases and J 10 bases, leaving 15 bases between the germline ends. The CDR3 is made up of 13 amino acids. CDR1 is SNHLY and CDR2 is FYNNEI in the germline V gene. The CDR3 reads CASSPGLTREQFF. The CDR3 region has the DNA TGTGCCAGCAGTCCGGGACTGACCAGGGAGCAGTTCTTC.

The rearrangement joins TRBV5-1 to TRBJ2-7, with 8 bases lining up with TRBD1. J lost 7 bases, V lost 5 bases, and 11 bases had no gene match. The CDR3 has 14 amino acids. Germline V CDR1 and CDR2: SGHRS, YFSETQ. As DNA, the CDR3 is TGCGCCAGCAGATCGCAGGGGGCGCAATGGGAGCAGTACTTC. It yields the protein CASRSQGAQWEQYF.